This T cell receptor (beta chain) was captured in a study of shared clonotypes between healthy human individuals. On this clone: The target antigen is unknown. The same CDR3 is also encoded by other DNA sequences in this sample.

It was 200 to 250 ng DNA, tens of thousands of T cell genomes, that sorted-subset replicate PCRs used. The data were produced by immunoSEQ multiplex PCR, yet TCRdb's version contains in-frame clones alone and is incomplete. The data contain some 1.5 million clones, around 95% of them singletons. Study-level findings and limits: Larger estimated richness was generally seen in naive subsets than in memory subsets. Incompleteness in sorted-subset sequencing, despite large depth, was shown by rarefaction.

Trimming removed 0 bases at V and 0 bases at J, with 10 bases between. Germline-derived CDR1 and CDR2 are SGDLS and YYNGEE. This CDR3 is built from 16 residues. The sequenced material came from naive CD4+ T cells sorted from blood. Subset denoted: CD45RA+ positively selected. The J gene is TRBJ1-3, the V gene TRBV9; D not certain. This TCR derives from a man younger than 40 in good health. The CDR3 sequence is CASSVGGRSSGNTIYF. CDR3 in DNA: TGTGCCAGCAGCGTAGGAGGTCGGAGCTCTGGAAACACCATATATTTT.